The 17 T cell receptor beta chains given below trace back to one sample, sequenced in a study of cytomegalovirus exposure and HLA in healthy donors. Method: immunoSEQ multiplex PCR; TCRdb's copy keeps in-frame clones and lacks some. Among more than 85,000 clones listed, approximately 86% were seen once. The sequencing sample was made of PBMCs. The receptors originated from a woman under 30 in good health and CMV-seropositive.

V and J are TRBV7-6 and TRBJ2-1; no firm D call. CDR1 and CDR2 (germline): SGHVS, FNYEAQ. The V gene lost 5 bases and the J gene lost 10 bases, with 12 bases spanning the gap. The CDR3 sequence is 12 residues long. This chain's CDR3 is CASSPATNEQFF. CDR3 in DNA: TGTGCCAGCAGCCCCGCCACTAACGAGCAGTTCTTC.

This clone has a handful of counts. The V call is TRBV9, the J call TRBJ1-1; D is unclear. Trimming pared 0 bases from V and 1 base from J, leaving 7 bases between. Germline V lookup: CDR1 SGDLS, CDR2 YYNGEE. The length of the CDR3 is 14 residues. CDR3 coding DNA: TGTGCCAGCAGCGTAGGTGCAGGGAACACTGAAGCTTTCTTT. Encoded protein: CASSVGAGNTEAFF.

The chain combines TRBV5-1 with TRBJ2-1, with D perhaps matching TRBD2 (5 bases). Germline CDR1 and CDR2: SGHRS and YFSETQ. CDR3 size: 15 residues. The germline V and J ends were trimmed by 2 bases and 3 bases, with 12 bases remaining between them. CDR3 in amino acids: CASSFSLDRYNEQFF. DNA for the CDR3: TGCGCCAGCAGCTTTTCACTAGACCGCTACAATGAGCAGTTCTTC. Together with reference TRBV5-1 and TRBJ2-1, the CDR3 gives the full variable domain: KAGVTQTPRYLIKTRGQQVTLSCSPISGHRSVSWYQQTPGQGLQFLFEYFSETQRNKGNFPGRFSGRQFSNSRSEMNVSTLELGDSALYLCASSFSLDRYNEQFFGPGTRLTVL.

The genes are TRBV6-5 and TRBJ2-3; D remains unclear. The ends were cut back, 9 bases at V and 6 bases at J, with 13 bases in the middle. In germline, CDR1 is MNHEY, CDR2 SVGAGI. The length of the CDR3 is 12 residues. In nucleotides, the CDR3 is TGTGCCAGTCGACGAACGGAGGATACGCAGTATTTT. It codes for CASRRTEDTQYF.

The genes are TRBV5-4 and TRBJ2-2, with 8 bases identical to TRBD1. Germline V lookup: CDR1 SGHNT, CDR2 YYREEE (reference sequence). The trim removed 4 bases at V and 3 bases at J, leaving 11 bases unmatched. The length of the CDR3 is 17 residues. As DNA, the CDR3 is TGTGCCAGCAGCCCCGGAACAGGGGGAGGTTACACCGGGGAGCTGTTTTTT. Protein: CASSPGTGGGYTGELFF.

This chain uses TRBV13 with TRBJ1-4, with D possibly matching TRBD1 (5 bases). Germline assignment: CDR1 PRHDT and CDR2 FYEKMQ (reference sequence). Trimming took off 5 bases at V and 5 bases at J, with 15 bases between the two ends. CDR3 length: 15 amino acids. The CDR3 region has the DNA TGTGCCAGCAGCCCTCCGGGACTCCCAAATGAAAAACTGTTTTTT. It codes for CASSPPGLPNEKLFF.

The genes are TRBV30 and TRBJ2-1; 10 nucleotides align to TRBD1. This CDR3 comprises 14 residues. The V gene end was trimmed by 4 bases and the J gene end by 7 bases; junction bases not matched to a gene: 7. The germline V gene encodes CDR1 GTSNPN and CDR2 SVGIG (reference sequence). Here the CDR3 reads CAWTRQGASNEQFF. DNA of the CDR3: TGTGCCTGGACCAGACAGGGGGCATCGAATGAGCAGTTCTTC.

The chain has TRBV4-1 and TRBJ2-3, with TRBD2 matching over 8 bases. The CDR3 has 18 amino acids. The germline V gene encodes CDR1 MGHRA and CDR2 YSYEKL. Trimming cost V 1 base and J 4 bases; bases outside gene matches: 13. The CDR3 region has the DNA TGCGCCAGCAGCCAAGTGGGACGACTAGCGAGGGGCGCAGATACGCAGTATTTT. It is translated as CASSQVGRLARGADTQYF.

The genes are TRBV19 and TRBJ2-3; 10 bases agree with TRBD2. V dropped 5 bases and J dropped 1; count of bases not matched to a gene: 9. The germline V gene encodes CDR1 LNHDA and CDR2 SQIVND (reference sequence). The CDR3 length is 17 residues. The CDR3: CASSSVAGGRGTDTQYF. Here the CDR3 DNA reads TGTGCCAGTAGTTCGGTAGCGGGAGGTCGCGGCACAGATACGCAGTATTTT.

V is TRBV15 and J is TRBJ1-4; no clear D gene. The V gene lost 3 bases and the J gene lost 1 base, with 15 bases spanning the gap. CDR3 length equals 17 residues. The germline gives CDR1 LNHNV, CDR2 YYDKDF (reference sequence). The CDR3, as DNA: TGTGCCACCAGCAGCCCGATAGCCGAGCTAACTAATGAAAAACTGTTTTTT. Protein: CATSSPIAELTNEKLFF.

The chain is built from TRBV6-5 and TRBJ2-5, with 7 bases fitting TRBD1. The ends lost 0 bases at V and 5 bases at J; junction bases unmatched: 0. Germline V CDR1 and CDR2: MNHEY, SVGAGI. The CDR3 covers 13 residues. CDR3 coding DNA: TGTGCCAGCAGTTACTCGGACAGGGAGACCCAGTACTTC. Translation gives CASSYSDRETQYF.

CDR3 residues: CASSQQQGFNSPLHF. CDR3 nucleotides: TGTGCCAGCAGCCAACAACAGGGGTTTAATTCACCCCTCCACTTT. The chain has TRBV4-2 and TRBJ1-6; the match to TRBD1 covers 7 bases. J lost 6 bases, V lost 2 bases, and 4 bases had no gene match. The CDR3 is 15 amino acids. Germline-derived CDR1 and CDR2 are LGHNA and YNFKEQ.

The chain combines TRBV19 with TRBJ2-1; D call uncertain. Trimming took off 3 bases at V and 8 bases at J, with 8 bases between the two ends. This CDR3 spans 12 amino acids. Germline V gene lookup returns CDR1 LNHDA and CDR2 SQIVND (reference sequence). CDR3 bases: TGTGCCAGTAGTATTTCAGTCCATGAGCAGTTCTTC. Residues: CASSISVHEQFF.

This clone has just one count. The V gene is TRBV28, the J gene TRBJ1-2; D remains ambiguous. Deletions cut 4 bases from V and 8 bases from J, with 14 bases between. In germline, CDR1 is MDHEN, CDR2 SYDVKM. The CDR3 spans 13 residues. CDR3 coding DNA: TGTGCCAGCAGTTCCGCCTTGGGGAGCGGCTACACCTTC. This encodes CASSSALGSGYTF.

The chain is built from TRBV13 and TRBJ2-1; tentative D call: TRBD2 (6 bases). V was shortened by 2 bases and J by 4 bases, with 12 bases between the two germline ends. Germline V CDR1 and CDR2: PRHDT, FYEKMQ (reference sequence). This CDR3 has 15 amino acids. The CDR3 is CASSLPSGGYNEQFF. The CDR3 nucleotides are TGTGCCAGCAGCTTACCATCCGGGGGATACAATGAGCAGTTCTTC. The whole variable domain, remainder taken from reference TRBV13 and TRBJ2-1, is AAGVIQSPRHLIKEKRETATLKCYPIPRHDTVYWYQQGPGQDPQFLISFYEKMQSDKGSIPDRFSAQQFSDYHSELNMSSLELGDSALYFCASSLPSGGYNEQFFGPGTRLTVL.

The chain couples TRBV6-6 to TRBJ1-1; TRBD1 aligns across 8 bases. This CDR3 region has 12 residues. The J segment lost 10 bases and the V segment lost 5 bases, leaving 6 bases of the junction unmatched. From germline, CDR1 is MNHNY and CDR2 SVGAGI (reference sequence). CDR3 bases: TGTGCCAGCAGTAAGGACAGGGCAGTAGCTTTCTTT. Translation: CASSKDRAVAFF.

J is TRBJ2-7 and V is TRBV7-6, with D maybe TRBD2 (6 bases). The CDR3 is made up of 16 amino acids. The ends were cut back, 2 bases at V and 1 base at J, with 15 bases in the middle. Germline assignment: CDR1 SGHVS and CDR2 FNYEAQ. CDR3 coding DNA: TGTGCCAGCAGCTTACATGATTCGGGGAGGTCCTACGAGCAGTACTTC. The encoded protein is CASSLHDSGRSYEQYF.